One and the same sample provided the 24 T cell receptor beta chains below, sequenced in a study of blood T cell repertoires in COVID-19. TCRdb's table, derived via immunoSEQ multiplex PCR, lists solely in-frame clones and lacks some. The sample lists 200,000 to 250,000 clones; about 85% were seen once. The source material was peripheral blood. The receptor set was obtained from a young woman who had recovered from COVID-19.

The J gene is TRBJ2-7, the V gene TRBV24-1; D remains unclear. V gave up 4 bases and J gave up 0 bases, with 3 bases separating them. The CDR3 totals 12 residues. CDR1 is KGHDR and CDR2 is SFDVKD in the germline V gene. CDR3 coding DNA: TGTGCCACCAGTGACAGCTCCTACGAGCAGTACTTC. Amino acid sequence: CATSDSSYEQYF.

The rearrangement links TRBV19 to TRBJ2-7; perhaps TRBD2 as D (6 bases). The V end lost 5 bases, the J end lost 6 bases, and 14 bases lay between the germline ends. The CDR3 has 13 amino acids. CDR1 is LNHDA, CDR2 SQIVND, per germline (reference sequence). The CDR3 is CASSPQAGSEQYF. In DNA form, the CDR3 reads TGTGCCAGTAGTCCTCAAGCCGGGAGCGAGCAGTACTTC.

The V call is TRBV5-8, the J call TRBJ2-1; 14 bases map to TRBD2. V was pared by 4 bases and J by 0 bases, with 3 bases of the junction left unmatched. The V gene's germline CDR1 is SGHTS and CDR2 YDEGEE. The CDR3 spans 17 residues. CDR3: CASSLGTSGSSYNEQFF. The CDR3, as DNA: TGTGCCAGCAGCCTCGGGACTAGCGGGAGCTCCTACAATGAGCAGTTCTTC.

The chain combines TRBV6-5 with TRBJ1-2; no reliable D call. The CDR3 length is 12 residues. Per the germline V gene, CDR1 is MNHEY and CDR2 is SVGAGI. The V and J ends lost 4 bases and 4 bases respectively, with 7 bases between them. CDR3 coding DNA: TGTGCCAGCAGTTTTTCCGGCTATGGCTACACCTTC. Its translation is CASSFSGYGYTF.

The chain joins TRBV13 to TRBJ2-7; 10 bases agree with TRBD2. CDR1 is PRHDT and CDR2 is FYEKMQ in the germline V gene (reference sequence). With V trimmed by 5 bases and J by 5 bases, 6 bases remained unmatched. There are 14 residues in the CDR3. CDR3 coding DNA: TGTGCCAGCAGCACGAGGACTAGCGGAAACGAGCAGTACTTC. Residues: CASSTRTSGNEQYF.

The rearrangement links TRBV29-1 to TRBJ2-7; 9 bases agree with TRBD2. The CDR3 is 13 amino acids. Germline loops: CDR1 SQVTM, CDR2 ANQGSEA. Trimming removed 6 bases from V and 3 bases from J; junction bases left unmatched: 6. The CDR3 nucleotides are TGCAGCGTCAATAGCGGGAGACTCTACGAGCAGTACTTC. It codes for CSVNSGRLYEQYF.

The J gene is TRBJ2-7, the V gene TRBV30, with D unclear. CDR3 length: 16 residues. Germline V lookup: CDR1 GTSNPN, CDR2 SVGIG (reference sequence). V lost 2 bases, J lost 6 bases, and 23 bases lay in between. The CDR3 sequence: CAWSHNALKLPSEQYF. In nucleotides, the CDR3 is TGTGCCTGGAGTCATAACGCCCTAAAACTCCCCTCCGAGCAGTACTTC.

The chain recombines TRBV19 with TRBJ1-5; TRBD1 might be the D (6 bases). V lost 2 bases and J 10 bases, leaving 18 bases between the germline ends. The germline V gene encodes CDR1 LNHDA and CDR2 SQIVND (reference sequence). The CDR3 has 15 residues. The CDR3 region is CASSILGQGIAPQHF. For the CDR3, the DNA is TGTGCCAGTAGTATACTTGGTCAGGGGATTGCCCCCCAGCATTTT. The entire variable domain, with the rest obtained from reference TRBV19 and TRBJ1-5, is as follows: DGGITQSPKYLFRKEGQNVTLSCEQNLNHDAMYWYRQDPGQGLRLIYYSQIVNDFQKGDIAEGYSVSREKKESFPLTVTSAQKNPTAFYLCASSILGQGIAPQHFGDGTRLSIL.

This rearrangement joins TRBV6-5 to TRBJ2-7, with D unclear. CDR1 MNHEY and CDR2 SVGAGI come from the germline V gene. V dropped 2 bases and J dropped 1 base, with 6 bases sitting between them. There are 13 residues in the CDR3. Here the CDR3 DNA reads TGTGCCAGCAGTTACGCAGGTTCCTACGAGCAGTACTTC. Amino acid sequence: CASSYAGSYEQYF.

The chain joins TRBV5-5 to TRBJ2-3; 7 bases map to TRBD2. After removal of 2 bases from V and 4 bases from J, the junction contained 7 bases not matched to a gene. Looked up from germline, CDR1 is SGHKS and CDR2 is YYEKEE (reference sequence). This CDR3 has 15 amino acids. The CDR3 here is CASSFSAGVADTQYF. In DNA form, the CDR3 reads TGTGCCAGCAGCTTTTCCGCGGGAGTCGCAGATACGCAGTATTTT.

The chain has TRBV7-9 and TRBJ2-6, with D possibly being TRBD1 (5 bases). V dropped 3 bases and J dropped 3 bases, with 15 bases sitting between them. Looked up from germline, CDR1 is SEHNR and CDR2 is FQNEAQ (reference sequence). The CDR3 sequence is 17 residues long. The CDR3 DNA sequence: TGTGCCAGCAGCTTCGGTCAGGGAAATAGTGGGGCCAACGTCCTGACTTTC. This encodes CASSFGQGNSGANVLTF.

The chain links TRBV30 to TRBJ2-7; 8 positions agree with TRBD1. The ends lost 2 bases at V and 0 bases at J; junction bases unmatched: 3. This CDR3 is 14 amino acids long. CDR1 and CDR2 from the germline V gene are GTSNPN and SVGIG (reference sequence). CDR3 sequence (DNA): TGTGCCTGGAGTATCGGACAGGGCTCCTACGAGCAGTACTTC. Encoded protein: CAWSIGQGSYEQYF.

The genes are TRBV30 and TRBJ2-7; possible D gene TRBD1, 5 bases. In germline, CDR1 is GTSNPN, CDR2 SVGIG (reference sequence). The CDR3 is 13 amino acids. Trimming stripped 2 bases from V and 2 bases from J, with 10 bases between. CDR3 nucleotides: TGTGCCTGGAGTCTCCAGGGCCCCTACGAGCAGTACTTC. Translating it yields CAWSLQGPYEQYF.

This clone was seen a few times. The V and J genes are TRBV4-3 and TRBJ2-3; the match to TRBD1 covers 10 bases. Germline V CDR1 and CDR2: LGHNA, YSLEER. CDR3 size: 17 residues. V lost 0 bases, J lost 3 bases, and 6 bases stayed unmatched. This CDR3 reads CASSQDVGTGVTDTQYF. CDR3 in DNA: TGCGCCAGCAGCCAAGATGTCGGGACAGGGGTAACAGATACGCAGTATTTT.

The chain's CDR3 is CASSTLEPSREQYF. DNA for the CDR3: TGTGCCAGCAGTACCCTAGAACCCTCTCGCGAGCAGTACTTC. The chain employs TRBV6-5 and TRBJ2-7; D is unclear. Germline CDR1 MNHEY, CDR2 SVGAGI. V shed 5 bases and J shed 6 bases, with 17 bases lying between them. The CDR3 contains 14 residues.

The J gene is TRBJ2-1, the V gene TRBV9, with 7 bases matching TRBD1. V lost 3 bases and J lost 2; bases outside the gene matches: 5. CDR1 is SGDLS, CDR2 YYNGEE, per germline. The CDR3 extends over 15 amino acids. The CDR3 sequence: CASSARQGPYNEQFF. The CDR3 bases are TGTGCCAGCAGCGCTCGACAGGGACCCTACAATGAGCAGTTCTTC.

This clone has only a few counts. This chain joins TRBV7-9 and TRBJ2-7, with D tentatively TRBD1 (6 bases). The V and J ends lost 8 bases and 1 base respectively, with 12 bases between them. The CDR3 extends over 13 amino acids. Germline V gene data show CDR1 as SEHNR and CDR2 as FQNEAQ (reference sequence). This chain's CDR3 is CASGQKTSYEQYF. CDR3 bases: TGTGCCAGCGGACAGAAGACGTCCTACGAGCAGTACTTC. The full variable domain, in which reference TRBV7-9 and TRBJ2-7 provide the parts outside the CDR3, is DTGVSQNPRHKITKRGQNVTFRCDPISEHNRLYWYRQTLGQGPEFLTYFQNEAQLEKSRLLSDRFSAERPKGSFSTLEIQRTEQGDSAMYLCASGQKTSYEQYFGPGTRLTVT.

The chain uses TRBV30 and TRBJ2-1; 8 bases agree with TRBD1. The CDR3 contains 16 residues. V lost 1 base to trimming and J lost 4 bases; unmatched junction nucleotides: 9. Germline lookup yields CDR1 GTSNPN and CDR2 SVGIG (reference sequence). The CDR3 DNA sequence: TGTGCCTGGAGTGCTCTTCAGGGGGCCCCGTACAATGAGCAGTTCTTC. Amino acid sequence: CAWSALQGAPYNEQFF.

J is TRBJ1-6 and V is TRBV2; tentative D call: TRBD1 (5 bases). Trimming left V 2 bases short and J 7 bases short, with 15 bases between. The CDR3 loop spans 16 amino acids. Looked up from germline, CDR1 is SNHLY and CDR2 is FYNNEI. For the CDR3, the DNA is TGTGCCAGCAGTGAAAGCAGGGCAGCGTCGAATTCACCCCTCCACTTT. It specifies CASSESRAASNSPLHF.

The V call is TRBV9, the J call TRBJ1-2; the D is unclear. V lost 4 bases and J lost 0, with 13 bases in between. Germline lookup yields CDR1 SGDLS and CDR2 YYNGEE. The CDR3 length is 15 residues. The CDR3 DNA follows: TGTGCCAGCAGCCAACAACAGATAGCTAACTATGGCTACACCTTC. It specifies CASSQQQIANYGYTF.

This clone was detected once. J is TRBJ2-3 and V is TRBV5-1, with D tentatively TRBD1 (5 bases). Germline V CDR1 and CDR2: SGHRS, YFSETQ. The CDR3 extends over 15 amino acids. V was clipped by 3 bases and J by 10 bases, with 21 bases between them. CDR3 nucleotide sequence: TGCGCCAGCAGCTACCGCCTAGGTAATCAACAGGCGCAGTATTTT. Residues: CASSYRLGNQQAQYF.

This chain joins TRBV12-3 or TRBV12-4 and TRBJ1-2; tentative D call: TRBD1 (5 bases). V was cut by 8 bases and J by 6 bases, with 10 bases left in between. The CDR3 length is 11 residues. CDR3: CASGAGHGYTF. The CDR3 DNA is TGTGCCAGCGGGGCGGGGCATGGCTACACCTTC.

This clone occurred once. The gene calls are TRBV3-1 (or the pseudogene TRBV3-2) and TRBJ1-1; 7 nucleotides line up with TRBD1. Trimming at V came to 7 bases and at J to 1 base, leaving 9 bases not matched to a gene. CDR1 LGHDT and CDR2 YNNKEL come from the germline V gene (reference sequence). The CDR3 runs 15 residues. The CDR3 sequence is CASKLTGDGNTEAFF. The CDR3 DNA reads TGTGCCAGCAAGCTAACAGGGGATGGGAACACTGAAGCTTTCTTT.

CDR3 loop: CAWSRSRGQGSVHEQYF. DNA of the CDR3: TGTGCCTGGAGCCGGTCGAGGGGACAGGGGTCGGTCCACGAGCAGTACTTC. V is TRBV30 and J is TRBJ2-7, with 10 nucleotides matching TRBD1. J was trimmed by 5 bases and V by 3 bases; bases with no gene match: 16. This CDR3 is built from 17 residues. The germline CDR1 and CDR2 sequences are GTSNPN and SVGIG (reference sequence).